The entry below gives a single T cell receptor (beta chain) sequence along with its context. Trimming stripped 0 bases from V and 4 bases from J, with 19 bases between. The CDR3 consists of 18 residues. CDR1 and CDR2 from the germline V gene are LNHNV and YYDKDF (reference sequence). Sequencing used immunoSEQ multiplex PCR; TCRdb keeps in-frame clones, though not all of them. The table includes roughly 70,000 clones, 90% to 95% detected once. The sample originates from a study of technical replicates of blood from a handful of donors. This clonotype was sampled from a human donor in good health. V is TRBV15 and J is TRBJ1-3; D might be TRBD1 (6 bases). Sequencing was done on a sample of T cells isolated from PBMCs. This CDR3 reads CATSRDAEWGRGGNTIYF. The CDR3 nucleotides read TGTGCCACCAGCAGAGATGCGGAGTGGGGGCGCGGGGGAAACACCATATATTTT.